This TCR beta chain was captured in a study of cytomegalovirus exposure and HLA in healthy donors. Primers: 60 Vbeta forward and 13 Jbeta reverse. Libraries were prepared by immunoSEQ multiplex PCR; TCRdb keeps only in-frame clonotypes and omits some of them. Recorded here are some 70,000 clones; the top ten clones represent 7.5%. The material sequenced was PBMCs. This clonotype originated in a female donor in good health and CMV-seropositive.

CDR3 nucleotides: TGCAGCGTCCCAGCCGGAGTGAACACTGAAGCTTTCTTT. Translation: CSVPAGVNTEAFF. The J gene is TRBJ1-1, the V gene TRBV29-1; D unresolved. V was pared by 6 bases and J by 0 bases, with 11 bases between. Looked up from germline, CDR1 is SQVTM and CDR2 is ANQGSEA. The CDR3 is 13 amino acids.